Listed below are T cell receptor beta chains from one sample, sequenced in a study of blood T cell repertoires in COVID-19. Assay: immunoSEQ multiplex PCR; the TCRdb copy retains only in-frame clones and omits some. The table has around 70,000 clones, around nine tenths seen once. Sequencing was performed on peripheral blood. These receptor sequences come from a woman of 80 years or more with active or convalescent COVID-19. The CDR3 runs from the conserved cysteine through the conserved F or W. Fields, in order: clone size, J gene, V gene, D gene, CDR3 DNA, CDR3 protein. D genes are given only for firm matches. The size of a clone is reported for some rows only, either as once, few or many, or as a class for expanded clones.

size: .; J: TRBJ2-7; V: TRBV28; D: TRBD1; DNA: TGTGCCACCTCAGGGACAGGTAACGAGCAGTACTTC; CDR3: CATSGTGNEQYF
size: .; J: TRBJ1-5; V: TRBV6-2/TRBV6-3; D: .; DNA: TGTGCCAGCAGTTACTCTAACGCGGGGCCCAATCAGCCCCAGCATTTT; CDR3: CASSYSNAGPNQPQHF
size: .; J: TRBJ2-2; V: TRBV7-8; D: TRBD2; DNA: TGTGCCAGCAGCTTAGTTTTACCGGGACTAGACGCCGGGGAGCTGTTTTTT; CDR3: CASSLVLPGLDAGELFF
size: .; J: TRBJ2-6; V: TRBV4-3; D: .; DNA: TGCGCCAGCAGCCAAGATGAGCGCTCTGGGGCCAACGTCCTGACTTTC; CDR3: CASSQDERSGANVLTF
size: .; J: TRBJ1-1; V: TRBV20-1; D: TRBD1; DNA: TGCAGTGCTAGTGGGGGACAGAGTTTCGGCACTGAAGCTTTCTTT; CDR3: CSASGGQSFGTEAFF
size: .; J: TRBJ1-2; V: TRBV18; D: .; DNA: TGTGCCAGCTCCAAACAGGGAAATGGTTACTATGGCTACACCTTC; CDR3: CASSKQGNGYYGYTF
size: .; J: TRBJ2-3; V: TRBV5-1; D: TRBD1; DNA: TGCGCCAGCAGCTTGGGGACAGGGTTAAATACGCAGTATTTT; CDR3: CASSLGTGLNTQYF
size: .; J: TRBJ1-2; V: TRBV5-8; D: .; DNA: TGTGCCAGCAGCTTTGCCGGCTATGGCTACACCTTC; CDR3: CASSFAGYGYTF
size: .; J: TRBJ1-2; V: TRBV4-3; D: TRBD1; DNA: TGCGCCAGCAGCCAAGATCGGGACAGAACCTATGGCTACACCTTC; CDR3: CASSQDRDRTYGYTF
size: .; J: TRBJ1-1; V: TRBV29-1; D: .; DNA: TGCAGCGTTGAAGGTTACAGGGAGCGGAACACTGAAGCTTTCTTT; CDR3: CSVEGYRERNTEAFF
size: .; J: TRBJ1-1; V: TRBV5-1; D: TRBD1; DNA: TGCGCCAGCAGCTTGGCAGGGACAAGACAGGGTGTAGCTTTCTTT; CDR3: CASSLAGTRQGVAFF
size: .; J: TRBJ2-1; V: TRBV7-9; D: TRBD2; DNA: TGTGCCAGCAGCTTAGCGCTTGGCGGGGGTGTAAATGAGCAGTTCTTC; CDR3: CASSLALGGGVNEQFF
size: .; J: TRBJ2-3; V: TRBV5-1; D: TRBD2; DNA: TGCGCCAGCAGCTTGTGGGGGACTAGCGGCACAGATACGCAGTATTTT; CDR3: CASSLWGTSGTDTQYF
size: once; J: TRBJ1-2; V: TRBV19; D: .; DNA: TGTGCCAGTAGTATGGACACTCGAAACTATGGCTACACCTTC; CDR3: CASSMDTRNYGYTF
size: .; J: TRBJ1-4; V: TRBV7-2; D: .; DNA: TGTGCCAGCAGCCTCTATGAAAAACTGTTTTTT; CDR3: CASSLYEKLFF
size: few; J: TRBJ2-2; V: TRBV5-1; D: .; DNA: TGCGCCAGCAGCTTGGCCCGGGACACCGGGGAGCTGTTTTTT; CDR3: CASSLARDTGELFF
size: .; J: TRBJ1-3; V: TRBV9; D: TRBD1; DNA: TGTGCCAGCAGCGTAGCGGGACAGGGGGCGCGAAACACCATATATTTT; CDR3: CASSVAGQGARNTIYF
size: .; J: TRBJ2-5; V: TRBV9; D: TRBD1; DNA: TGTGCCAGCAGCGACAGGGGAGAGACCCAGTACTTC; CDR3: CASSDRGETQYF
size: .; J: TRBJ1-1; V: TRBV7-9; D: .; DNA: TGTGCCAGCAGCCCTCAGGGTTTGCCCACTGAAGCTTTCTTT; CDR3: CASSPQGLPTEAFF
size: .; J: TRBJ1-1; V: TRBV19; D: TRBD1; DNA: TGTGCCAGTAGTCCACCGACAGGGGGACGAACTGAAGCTTTCTTT; CDR3: CASSPPTGGRTEAFF
size: .; J: TRBJ2-3; V: TRBV5-1; D: .; DNA: TGCGCCAGCAGAGGGGTTCAGTGGGCGGTCACAGATACGCAGTATTTT; CDR3: CASRGVQWAVTDTQYF
size: .; J: TRBJ2-3; V: TRBV7-2; D: .; DNA: TGTGCCAGCAGCTTTAACGCGCGGATCACAGATACGCAGTATTTT; CDR3: CASSFNARITDTQYF
size: .; J: TRBJ1-1; V: TRBV14; D: .; DNA: TGTGCCAGCAGCCAAGGGGCAGGCAACACTGAAGCTTTCTTT; CDR3: CASSQGAGNTEAFF
size: .; J: TRBJ1-1; V: TRBV6-5; D: TRBD1; DNA: TGTGCCAGCAGTAATTACAGGGGTACTGAAGCTTTCTTT; CDR3: CASSNYRGTEAFF
size: .; J: TRBJ1-6; V: TRBV6-6; D: TRBD1; DNA: TGTGCCAGCAGCCCGGGGACAGGTCAAAATTCACCCCTCCACTTT; CDR3: CASSPGTGQNSPLHF
size: .; J: TRBJ2-2; V: TRBV10-3; D: .; DNA: TGTGCCATCAGTGACCTCGGGGTTGCGAACACCGGGGAGCTGTTTTTT; CDR3: CAISDLGVANTGELFF
size: .; J: TRBJ2-7; V: TRBV4-3; D: .; DNA: TGCGCCAGCAGCCAAGAACGGGAGAGCTCCTACGAGCAGTACTTC; CDR3: CASSQERESSYEQYF
size: once; J: TRBJ1-4; V: TRBV4-3; D: .; DNA: TGCGCCAGCAGCCAAGAGGCAGGGGACGAAAAACTGTTTTTT; CDR3: CASSQEAGDEKLFF
size: few; J: TRBJ2-5; V: TRBV5-5; D: .; DNA: TGTGCCAGCAGCTTGCGACTACCGGGGGAGACCCAGTACTTC; CDR3: CASSLRLPGETQYF
size: .; J: TRBJ1-3; V: TRBV11-1; D: TRBD1; DNA: TGTGCCAGCACACAGGGGGCTCTATCTGGAAACACCATATATTTT; CDR3: CASTQGALSGNTIYF
size: .; J: TRBJ1-2; V: TRBV4-1; D: .; DNA: TGCGCCAGCAGCCAAGAGGAGGGGAACTATGGCTACACCTTC; CDR3: CASSQEEGNYGYTF
size: once; J: TRBJ2-3; V: TRBV7-7; D: .; DNA: TGTGCTAGCAGCTTGTCGGTGCTCGACACAGATACGCAGTATTTT; CDR3: CASSLSVLDTDTQYF
size: .; J: TRBJ2-2; V: TRBV7-2; D: TRBD2; DNA: TGTGCCAGCAGCTTATATCGCGGGGGGGCCGACGGGGAGCTGTTTTTT; CDR3: CASSLYRGGADGELFF
size: few; J: TRBJ1-1; V: TRBV5-4; D: .; DNA: TGTGCCAGCAGCTTGAACGGACTGCGGTCGAACACTGAAGCTTTCTTT; CDR3: CASSLNGLRSNTEAFF
size: .; J: TRBJ1-5; V: TRBV19; D: TRBD1; DNA: TGTGCCAGTAGCTGGGACAGGGGTGGACGTCAGCCCCAGCATTTT; CDR3: CASSWDRGGRQPQHF
size: once; J: TRBJ1-1; V: TRBV5-4; D: TRBD1; DNA: TGTGCCAGCAGCCCGACAGGGGTCGGCACTGAAGCTTTCTTT; CDR3: CASSPTGVGTEAFF
size: .; J: TRBJ2-2; V: TRBV28; D: .; DNA: TGTGCCAGCAGTTTACGGTCAGGGTCGGGCACCGGGGAGCTGTTTTTT; CDR3: CASSLRSGSGTGELFF
size: .; J: TRBJ1-6; V: TRBV5-1; D: TRBD1; DNA: TGCGCCAGCAGCTCGACAGGGAATTCCTATAATTCACCCCTCCACTTT; CDR3: CASSSTGNSYNSPLHF
size: .; J: TRBJ1-3; V: TRBV6-1; D: TRBD1; DNA: TGTGCCAGCAGTGAATCAGGGGGCAGGGGAAACACCATATATTTT; CDR3: CASSESGGRGNTIYF
size: .; J: TRBJ2-1; V: TRBV30; D: .; DNA: TGTGCCTGGAGTGTAGCGGGCAGGGTAGGCTACAATGAGCAGTTCTTC; CDR3: CAWSVAGRVGYNEQFF
size: .; J: TRBJ1-4; V: TRBV15; D: .; DNA: TGTGCCACCAGGCGGGATACGAACAATGAAAAACTGTTTTTT; CDR3: CATRRDTNNEKLFF
size: .; J: TRBJ1-2; V: TRBV30; D: .; DNA: TGTGCCTGGAGCACAGGGAGGGGACCGGGTGGCTACACCTTC; CDR3: CAWSTGRGPGGYTF
size: .; J: TRBJ1-2; V: TRBV6-5; D: .; DNA: TGTGCCAGCAGTCGCAGCCCTCGGAGCCGCTATGGCTACACCTTC; CDR3: CASSRSPRSRYGYTF
size: .; J: TRBJ1-4; V: TRBV4-3; D: .; DNA: TGCGCCAGCAGCCAAGCTTCCAGGGCCCTTAATGAAAAACTGTTTTTT; CDR3: CASSQASRALNEKLFF
size: few; J: TRBJ1-2; V: TRBV6-2/TRBV6-3; D: TRBD1; DNA: TGTGCCAGCAGACCTGGACAGGTTACATTTTATGGCTACACCTTC; CDR3: CASRPGQVTFYGYTF
size: .; J: TRBJ2-3; V: TRBV6-2/TRBV6-3; D: .; DNA: TGTGCCAGCAGTTACGGAGCCACTACCGGCACAGATACGCAGTATTTT; CDR3: CASSYGATTGTDTQYF
size: .; J: TRBJ1-1; V: TRBV27; D: .; DNA: TGTGCCAGCAGGCAACAAGGAGGGACTGAAGCTTTCTTT; CDR3: CASRQQGGTEAFF
size: few; J: TRBJ1-1; V: TRBV6-1; D: .; DNA: TGTGCCAGCAGTGGAGTTTTGGGGAGCATGAACACTGAAGCTTTCTTT; CDR3: CASSGVLGSMNTEAFF
size: .; J: TRBJ2-5; V: TRBV30; D: .; DNA: TGTGCCTGGAAAGATCAGGGGCCCCCAGAGACCCAGTACTTC; CDR3: CAWKDQGPPETQYF
size: .; J: TRBJ2-2; V: TRBV6-2/TRBV6-3; D: TRBD2; DNA: TGTGCCAGCAGTTCGGAGACTAGCGGGGGGGCCGGGGAGCTGTTTTTT; CDR3: CASSSETSGGAGELFF
size: .; J: TRBJ1-3; V: TRBV4-3; D: .; DNA: TGCGCCAGCAGCCAAGTTGGGGGGACCTCTGGAAACACCATATATTTT; CDR3: CASSQVGGTSGNTIYF
size: .; J: TRBJ2-6; V: TRBV20-1; D: .; DNA: TGCAGTGCTAGTTTTGAGGGCTCTGGGGCCAACGTCCTGACTTTC; CDR3: CSASFEGSGANVLTF
size: .; J: TRBJ2-5; V: TRBV5-5; D: .; DNA: TGTGCCAGCAGCTTGTTTGGCAACCAAGAGACCCAGTACTTC; CDR3: CASSLFGNQETQYF
size: .; J: TRBJ2-7; V: TRBV6-6; D: TRBD1; DNA: TGTGCCAGTGGACAGGGCTCCTACGAGCAGTACTTC; CDR3: CASGQGSYEQYF
size: .; J: TRBJ1-1; V: TRBV11-3; D: TRBD1; DNA: TGTGCCAGCAGCAAACAGGGGGGAAACACTGAAGCTTTCTTT; CDR3: CASSKQGGNTEAFF
size: .; J: TRBJ2-3; V: TRBV2; D: TRBD2; DNA: TGTGCCAGCTTCTGGCGGGGGGGCACAGATACGCAGTATTTT; CDR3: CASFWRGGTDTQYF